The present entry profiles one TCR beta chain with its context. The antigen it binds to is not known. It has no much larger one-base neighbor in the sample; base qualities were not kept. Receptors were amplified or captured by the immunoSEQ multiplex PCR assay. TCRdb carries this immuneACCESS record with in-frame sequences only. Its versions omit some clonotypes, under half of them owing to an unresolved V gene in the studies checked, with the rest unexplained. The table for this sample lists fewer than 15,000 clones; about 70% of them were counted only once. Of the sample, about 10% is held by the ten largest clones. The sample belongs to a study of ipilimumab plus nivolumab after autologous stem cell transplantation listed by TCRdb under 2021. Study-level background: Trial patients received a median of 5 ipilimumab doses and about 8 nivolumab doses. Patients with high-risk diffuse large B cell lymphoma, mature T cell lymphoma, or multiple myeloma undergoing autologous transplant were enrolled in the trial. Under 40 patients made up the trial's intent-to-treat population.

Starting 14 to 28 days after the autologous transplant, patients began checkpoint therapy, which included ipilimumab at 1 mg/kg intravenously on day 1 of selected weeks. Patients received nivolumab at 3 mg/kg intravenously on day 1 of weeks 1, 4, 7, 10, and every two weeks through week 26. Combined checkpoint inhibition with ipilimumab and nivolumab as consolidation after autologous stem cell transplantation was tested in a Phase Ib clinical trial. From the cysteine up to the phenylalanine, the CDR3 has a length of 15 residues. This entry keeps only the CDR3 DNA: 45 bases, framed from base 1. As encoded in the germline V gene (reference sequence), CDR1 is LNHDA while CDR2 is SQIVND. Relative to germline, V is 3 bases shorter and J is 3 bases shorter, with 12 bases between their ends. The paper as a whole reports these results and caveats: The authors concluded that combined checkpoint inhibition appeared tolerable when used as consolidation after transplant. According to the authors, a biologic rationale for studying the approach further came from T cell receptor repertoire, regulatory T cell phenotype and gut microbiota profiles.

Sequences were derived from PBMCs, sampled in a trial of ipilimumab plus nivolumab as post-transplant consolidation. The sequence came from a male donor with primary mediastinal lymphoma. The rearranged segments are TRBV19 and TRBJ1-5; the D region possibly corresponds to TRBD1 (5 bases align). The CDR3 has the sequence CASSINAGPNQPQHF. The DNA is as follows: TGTGCCAGTAGTATTAATGCAGGGCCCAATCAGCCCCAGCATTTT. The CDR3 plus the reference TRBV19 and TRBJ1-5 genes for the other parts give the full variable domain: DGGITQSPKYLFRKEGQNVTLSCEQNLNHDAMYWYRQDPGQGLRLIYYSQIVNDFQKGDIAEGYSVSREKKESFPLTVTSAQKNPTAFYLCASSINAGPNQPQHFGDGTRLSIL.